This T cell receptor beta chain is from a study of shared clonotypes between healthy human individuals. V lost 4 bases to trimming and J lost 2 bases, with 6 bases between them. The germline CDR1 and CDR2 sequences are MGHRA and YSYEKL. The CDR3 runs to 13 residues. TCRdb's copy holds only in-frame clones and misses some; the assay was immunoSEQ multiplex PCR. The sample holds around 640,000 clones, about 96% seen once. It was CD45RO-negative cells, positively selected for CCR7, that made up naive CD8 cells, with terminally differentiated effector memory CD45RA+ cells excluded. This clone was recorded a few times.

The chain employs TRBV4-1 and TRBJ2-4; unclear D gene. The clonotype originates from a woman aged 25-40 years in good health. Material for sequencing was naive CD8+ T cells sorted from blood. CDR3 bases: TGCGCCAGCAGCCTGCATCCCAAAAACATTCAGTACTTC. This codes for CASSLHPKNIQYF.